These T cell receptor beta chains were read from a single sample in a study of CD8 T cells in ankylosing spondylitis. TCRdb independently ran MiXCR on the 5' RACE reads; one entry per CDR3 protein. The sample consists of fewer than 250,000 distinct CDR3 sequences, about 11% of them appearing once. What was sequenced was blood, either unsorted or a sorted T cell fraction (not recorded which). The receptor source for this set is a male donor with ankylosing spondylitis or in good health (not recorded which). The CDR3 runs from the conserved cysteine through the conserved F or W. The D gene is left open where the match is weak. A clone size is listed for some rows: how often the clone was seen (once, few, many), or a class if it is expanded.

J: TRBJ1-4
V: TRBV7-9
size: .
D: .
CDR3: CASRASEGEKLFF
DNA: TGTGCCAGCAGGGCCTCCGAAGGCGAAAAACTGTTTTTT

J: TRBJ2-7
V: TRBV28
size: many
D: .
CDR3: CASSLPGHYIRNEQYF
DNA: TGTGCCAGCAGTTTACCGGGACACTATATTAGAAACGAGCAGTACTTC

J: TRBJ2-3
V: TRBV20-1
size: .
D: .
CDR3: CSARVQVIDTQYF
DNA: TGCAGTGCTAGAGTTCAGGTTATAGATACGCAGTATTTT

J: TRBJ1-2
V: TRBV27
size: .
D: .
CDR3: CASSLQRGGGYTF
DNA: TGTGCCAGCAGTCTACAGAGGGGCGGGGGCTACACCTTC

J: TRBJ2-1
V: TRBV6-9
size: many
D: TRBD2
CDR3: CASSYSGIAGAIYNEQFF
DNA: TGTGCCAGCAGTTACTCTGGGATAGCGGGGGCTATCTACAATGAGCAGTTCTTC

J: TRBJ2-1
V: TRBV30
size: many
D: .
CDR3: CAWSLTRGVYNEQFF
DNA: TGTGCCTGGAGTCTCACTAGGGGCGTTTACAATGAGCAGTTCTTC

J: TRBJ2-6
V: TRBV20-1
size: .
D: .
CDR3: CSALEGGAGANVLTF
DNA: TGCAGTGCCCTAGAGGGGGGGGCTGGGGCCAACGTCCTGACTTTC

J: TRBJ2-7
V: TRBV21-1
size: .
D: .
CDR3: CASSKERGVGDEQYF
DNA: TGTGCCAGCAGCAAGGAGCGGGGAGTTGGTGACGAGCAGTACTTC

J: TRBJ2-7
V: TRBV12-3/TRBV12-4
size: many
D: .
CDR3: CASSPRDGTYEQYF
DNA: TGTGCCAGCAGTCCTCGGGACGGAACCTACGAGCAGTACTTC

J: TRBJ1-4
V: TRBV6-5
size: .
D: .
CDR3: CASSSQFRTAEKLFF
DNA: TGTGCCAGCAGTTCCCAGTTCAGGACAGCTGAAAAACTGTTTTTT

J: TRBJ2-3
V: TRBV12-3/TRBV12-4
size: many
D: .
CDR3: CASSARDDPIGTDTQYF
DNA: TGTGCCAGCAGTGCTAGGGACGACCCCATCGGCACAGATACGCAGTATTTT

J: TRBJ2-1
V: TRBV7-9
size: .
D: .
CDR3: CASSRARAEQFF
DNA: TGTGCCAGCAGCCGCGCCAGGGCAGAGCAGTTCTTC

J: TRBJ2-2
V: TRBV24-1
size: many
D: .
CDR3: CATSDATQNTGELFF
DNA: TGTGCCACCAGTGACGCAACCCAGAACACCGGGGAGCTGTTTTTT

J: TRBJ2-1
V: TRBV24-1
size: few
D: .
CDR3: CATSAWNPGDEQFF
DNA: TGTGCCACCAGTGCCTGGAATCCGGGAGACGAGCAGTTCTTC

J: TRBJ2-2
V: TRBV5-8
size: few
D: .
CDR3: CASSLHDGELFF
DNA: TGTGCCAGCAGCTTGCATGACGGGGAGCTGTTTTTT

J: TRBJ1-2
V: TRBV28
size: few
D: TRBD1
CDR3: CASRAGQAMDGYTF
DNA: TGTGCCAGCAGGGCAGGACAGGCGATGGATGGCTACACCTTC

J: TRBJ2-1
V: TRBV5-1
size: .
D: TRBD2
CDR3: CASSKLSGASYNEQFF
DNA: TGCGCCAGCAGCAAACTAAGCGGGGCCTCCTACAATGAGCAGTTCTTC

J: TRBJ1-1
V: TRBV5-1
size: many
D: .
CDR3: CASSSGNTEAFF
DNA: TGCGCCAGCAGTTCGGGGAACACTGAAGCTTTCTTT

J: TRBJ2-1
V: TRBV28
size: .
D: TRBD1
CDR3: CASSSDRWFF
DNA: TGTGCCAGCAGTTCGGACAGGTGGTTCTTC

J: TRBJ2-4
V: TRBV2
size: many
D: .
CDR3: CASMKEGVSNIQYF
DNA: TGTGCCAGCATGAAGGAGGGGGTCTCAAACATTCAGTACTTC

J: TRBJ2-5
V: TRBV2
size: few
D: .
CDR3: CASSEVGDEEETQYF
DNA: TGTGCCAGCAGTGAGGTCGGGGATGAGGAAGAGACCCAGTACTTC

J: TRBJ2-7
V: TRBV7-2
size: few
D: .
CDR3: CASSLSDSPVASYEQYF
DNA: TGTGCCAGCAGCTTAAGTGACAGCCCCGTAGCGTCCTACGAGCAGTACTTC